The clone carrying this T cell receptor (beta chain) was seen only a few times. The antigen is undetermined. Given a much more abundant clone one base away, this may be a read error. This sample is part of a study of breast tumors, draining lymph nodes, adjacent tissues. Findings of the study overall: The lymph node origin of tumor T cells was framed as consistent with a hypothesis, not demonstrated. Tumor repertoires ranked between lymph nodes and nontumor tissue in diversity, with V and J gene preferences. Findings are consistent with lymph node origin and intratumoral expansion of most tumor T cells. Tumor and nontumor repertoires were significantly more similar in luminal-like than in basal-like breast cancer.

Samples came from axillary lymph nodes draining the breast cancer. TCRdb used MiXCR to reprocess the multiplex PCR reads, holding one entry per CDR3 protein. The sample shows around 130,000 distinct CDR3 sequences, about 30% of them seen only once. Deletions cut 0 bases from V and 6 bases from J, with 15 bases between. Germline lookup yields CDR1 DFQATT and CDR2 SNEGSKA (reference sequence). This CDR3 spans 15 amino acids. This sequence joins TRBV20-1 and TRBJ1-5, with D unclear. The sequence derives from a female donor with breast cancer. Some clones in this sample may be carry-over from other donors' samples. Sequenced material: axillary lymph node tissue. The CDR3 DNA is TGCAGTGCTAGAGATGTCAGCAGGCTCACTCAGCCCCAGCATTTT. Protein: CSARDVSRLTQPQHF.